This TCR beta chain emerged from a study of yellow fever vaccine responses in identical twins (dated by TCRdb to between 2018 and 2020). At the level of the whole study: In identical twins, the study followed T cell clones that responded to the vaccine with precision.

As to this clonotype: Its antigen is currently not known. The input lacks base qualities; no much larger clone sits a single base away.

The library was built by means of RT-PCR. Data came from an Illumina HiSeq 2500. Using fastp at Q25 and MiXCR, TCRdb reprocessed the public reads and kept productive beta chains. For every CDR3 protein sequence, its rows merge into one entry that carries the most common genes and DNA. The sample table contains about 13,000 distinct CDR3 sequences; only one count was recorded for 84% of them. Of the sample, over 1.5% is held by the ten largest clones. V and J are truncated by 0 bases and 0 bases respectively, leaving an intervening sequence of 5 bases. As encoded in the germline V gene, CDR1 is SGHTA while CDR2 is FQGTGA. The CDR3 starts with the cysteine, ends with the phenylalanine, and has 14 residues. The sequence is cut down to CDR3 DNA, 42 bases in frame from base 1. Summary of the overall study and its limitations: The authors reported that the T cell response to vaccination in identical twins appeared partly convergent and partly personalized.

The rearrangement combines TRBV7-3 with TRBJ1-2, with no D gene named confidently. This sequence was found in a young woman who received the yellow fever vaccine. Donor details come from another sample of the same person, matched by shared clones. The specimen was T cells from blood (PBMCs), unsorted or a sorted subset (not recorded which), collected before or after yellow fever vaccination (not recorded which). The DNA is TGTGCCAGCAGCTTAACGTCCACTAACTATGGCTACACCTTC. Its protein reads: CASSLTSTNYGYTF.